This T cell receptor beta chain was profiled in a study of response to subunit inactivated influenza vaccine. The study, taken as a whole, reports: Researchers suggested that each seasonal influenza vaccination recruits few new T cells.

The CDR3 runs to 15 residues. Germline CDR1 and CDR2: SGHRS and YFSETQ. Trimming shortened V by 4 bases and J by 0 bases, and 11 bases separated the two germline ends. MiXCR, run by TCRdb on the RT-PCR reads, gives a single entry per CDR3 protein. The sample has fewer than 800,000 distinct CDR3 sequences, approximately 15% seen once; the top ten hold more than 9%. This clonotype came up a few times. Its antigen remains unknown. Sequences were derived from PBMCs from blood, sampled 12 days after vaccination. The receptor was isolated from a man aged 45 to 65 who received an inactivated influenza vaccine. The chain is built from TRBV5-1 and TRBJ1-3; weak D call: TRBD1 (5 bases). The CDR3: CASSVSGTSGNTIYF. The CDR3 nucleotides are TGCGCCAGCAGCGTCTCCGGGACCTCTGGAAACACCATATATTTT.